Listed below are T cell receptor beta chains from one sample, sequenced in a study of T-cell memory formation after mild COVID-19. TCRdb reprocessed the 5' RACE reads via MiXCR and lists one record per CDR3 protein. The table includes about 140,000 distinct CDR3 sequences, 14% detected once. The sample consisted of PBMCs or a T cell subset sorted from them (not recorded which). These receptors were obtained from an adult woman who had mild COVID-19 (a few samples of this study predate the infection). Cell type and time point are not known. The CDR3 runs from the conserved cysteine through the conserved F or W. The order of the fields is V gene, D gene, J gene, CDR3 protein. D genes are given only for firm matches.

V: TRBV15; D: .; J: TRBJ2-3; CDR3: CATSRDGHRASPTDTQYF
V: TRBV9; D: .; J: TRBJ2-5; CDR3: CASSVASREETQYF
V: TRBV19; D: TRBD1; J: TRBJ2-7; CDR3: CASSIGQGNIYEQYF
V: TRBV9; D: .; J: TRBJ2-3; CDR3: CASSGSRGPLMQYF
V: TRBV15; D: .; J: TRBJ1-5; CDR3: CATSRDRSYQPQHF
V: TRBV7-9; D: .; J: TRBJ2-7; CDR3: CASSFASGGYEQYF
V: TRBV6-1; D: TRBD2; J: TRBJ2-1; CDR3: CASRGGTAPEQFF
V: TRBV12-3/TRBV12-4; D: .; J: TRBJ2-2; CDR3: CASSLTGWTGELFF
V: TRBV4-1; D: .; J: TRBJ2-7; CDR3: CASSQDPEFGQRRQYF
V: TRBV12-3/TRBV12-4; D: .; J: TRBJ2-3; CDR3: CASSLAGWGDTQYF
V: TRBV29-1; D: TRBD2; J: TRBJ2-6; CDR3: CSASSGEVSGANVLTF
V: TRBV4-2; D: .; J: TRBJ2-5; CDR3: CASSQDWPHQETQYF
V: TRBV6-1; D: .; J: TRBJ1-4; CDR3: CASSESAAAEWQEKLFF
V: TRBV9; D: .; J: TRBJ2-1; CDR3: CASGRSKQGSGNEQFF
V: TRBV24-1; D: .; J: TRBJ2-7; CDR3: CATRRGYEQYF
V: TRBV7-6; D: .; J: TRBJ2-7; CDR3: CASSLATGSYEQYF
V: TRBV29-1; D: TRBD1; J: TRBJ2-7; CDR3: CSVDVLGQKDYEQYF
V: TRBV7-9; D: .; J: TRBJ2-3; CDR3: CASSPGGASTDTQYF
V: TRBV5-6; D: TRBD2; J: TRBJ2-5; CDR3: CASSKISLAEQETQYF
V: TRBV7-8; D: TRBD2; J: TRBJ2-7; CDR3: CASSLDLRTSGRTECREQYF
V: TRBV5-6; D: .; J: TRBJ1-1; CDR3: CASSRSWGMNTEAFF
V: TRBV27; D: .; J: TRBJ2-7; CDR3: CASSLSGRNYEQYF
V: TRBV6-5; D: TRBD2; J: TRBJ2-1; CDR3: CASSYPGGSTAGGHNEQFF
V: TRBV6-5; D: TRBD1; J: TRBJ2-6; CDR3: CASSYGWQGAAGANVLTF
V: TRBV4-2; D: TRBD1; J: TRBJ2-3; CDR3: CASSQEDWQGATDTQYF
V: TRBV29-1; D: .; J: TRBJ2-7; CDR3: CSVDFDGAYEQYF